This TCR beta chain stems from a study of PD-1 blockade in classical Hodgkin lymphoma. General study results and limits: Patients starting nivolumab under 1 year after ASCT were excluded. TCR diversity in CD4+, not CD8+, cells rose significantly by C4D1. Newly diagnosed patients were said to have less baseline TCR diversity than healthy donors did. Factors driving the repertoire differences, possibly disease activity or prior therapy, remain undefined.

V gave up 3 bases and J gave up 2 bases, with 10 bases separating them. From germline, CDR1 is MDHEN and CDR2 SYDVKM. The CDR3 has 14 amino acids. Sample time point: cycle 4 day 1 (C4D1), after 6 weeks of nivolumab. No patient escaped relapse after autologous stem cell transplantation, and brentuximab vedotin exposure varied. A remark on this clone: The antigen is undetermined.

Produced via immunoSEQ multiplex PCR; TCRdb's table is partial and in-frame only. The table includes roughly 100,000 clones, more than 70% detected once. The receptor was derived from a human donor with classical Hodgkin lymphoma. The starting material was peripheral blood mononuclear cells (PBMCs), obtained before the fourth cycle of nivolumab. J is TRBJ1-1 and V is TRBV28, with a possible D match to TRBD1 (6 bases). The CDR3 DNA reads TGTGCCAGCAGTTTGGGGGGCCTAAACACTGAAGCTTTCTTT. It specifies CASSLGGLNTEAFF.